This T cell receptor beta chain was found in a study of T cell responses to AZD1222 COVID-19 vaccine. This clone was detected only a few times. The table came from immunoSEQ multiplex PCR; TCRdb's copy has only in-frame clones and leaves some out. The sample yields approximately 110,000 clones, approximately 85% seen once. The CDR3 covers 15 residues. V trimming: 0 bases; J trimming: 5 bases; junction bases outside the gene matches: 4. Germline assignment: CDR1 MNHEY and CDR2 SVGAGI. Source: peripheral blood, taken on day 0 of AZD1222 vaccination. The chain combines TRBV6-5 with TRBJ2-5; 9 nucleotides match TRBD1. The TCR was taken from an adult in good health. The CDR3 sequence: CASSYSNRGLETQYF. DNA of the CDR3: TGTGCCAGCAGTTACTCTAACAGGGGGCTGGAGACCCAGTACTTC.